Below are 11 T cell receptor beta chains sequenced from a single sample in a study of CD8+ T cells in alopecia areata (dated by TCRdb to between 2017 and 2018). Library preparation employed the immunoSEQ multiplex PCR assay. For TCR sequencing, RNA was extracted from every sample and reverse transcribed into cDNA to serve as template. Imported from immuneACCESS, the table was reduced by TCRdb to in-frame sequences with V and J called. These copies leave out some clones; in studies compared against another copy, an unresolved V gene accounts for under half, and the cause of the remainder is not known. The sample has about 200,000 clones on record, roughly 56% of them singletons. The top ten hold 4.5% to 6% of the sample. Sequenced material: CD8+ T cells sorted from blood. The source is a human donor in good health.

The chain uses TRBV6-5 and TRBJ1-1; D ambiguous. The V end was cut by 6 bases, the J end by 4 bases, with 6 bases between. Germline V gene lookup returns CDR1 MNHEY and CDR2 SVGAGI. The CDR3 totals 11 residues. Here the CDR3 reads CASRTGTEAFF. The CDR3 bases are TGTGCCAGCAGGACTGGCACTGAAGCTTTCTTT.

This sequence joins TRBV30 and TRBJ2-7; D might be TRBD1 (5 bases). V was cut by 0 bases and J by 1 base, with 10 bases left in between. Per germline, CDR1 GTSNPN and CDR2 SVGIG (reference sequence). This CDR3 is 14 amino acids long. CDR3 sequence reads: CAWSVGANSYEQYF. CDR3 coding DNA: TGTGCCTGGAGTGTAGGGGCAAATTCCTACGAGCAGTACTTC.

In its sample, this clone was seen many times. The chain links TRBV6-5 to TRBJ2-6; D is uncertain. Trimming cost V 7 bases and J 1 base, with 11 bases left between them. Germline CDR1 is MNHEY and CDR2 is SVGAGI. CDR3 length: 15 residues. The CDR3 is CASTLAVSGANVLTF. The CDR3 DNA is TGTGCCAGCACTCTGGCAGTTTCTGGGGCCAACGTCCTGACTTTC.

CDR3 coding DNA: TGTGCCAGCACCTCCAGGGAACAAGAGACCCAGTACTTC. This gives the protein CASTSREQETQYF. The rearrangement joins TRBV6-1 to TRBJ2-5, with D perhaps TRBD1 (5 bases). Trimming took 7 bases from V and 2 from J, leaving 11 bases between them. The CDR3 sequence is 13 residues long. CDR1 MNHNS and CDR2 SASEGT come from the germline V gene.

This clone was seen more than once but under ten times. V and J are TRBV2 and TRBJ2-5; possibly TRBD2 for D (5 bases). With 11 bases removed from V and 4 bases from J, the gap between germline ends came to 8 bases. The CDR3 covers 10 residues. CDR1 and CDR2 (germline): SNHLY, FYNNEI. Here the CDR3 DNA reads TGTGCCGGTGAGGGAGAGACCCAGTACTTC. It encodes CAGEGETQYF.

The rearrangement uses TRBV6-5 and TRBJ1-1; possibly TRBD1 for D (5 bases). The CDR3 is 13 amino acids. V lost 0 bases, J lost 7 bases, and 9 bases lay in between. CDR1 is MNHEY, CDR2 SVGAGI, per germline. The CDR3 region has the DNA TGTGCCAGCAGTTACTCGGGACGGGGTGAAGCTTTCTTT. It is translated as CASSYSGRGEAFF.

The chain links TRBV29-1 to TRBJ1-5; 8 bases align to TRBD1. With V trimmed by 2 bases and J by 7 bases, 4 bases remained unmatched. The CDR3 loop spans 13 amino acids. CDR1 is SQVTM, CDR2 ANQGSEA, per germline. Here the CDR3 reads CSVETGGLQPQHF. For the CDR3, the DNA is TGCAGCGTTGAAACAGGGGGACTCCAGCCCCAGCATTTT. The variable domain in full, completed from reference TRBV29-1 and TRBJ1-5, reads SAVISQKPSRDICQRGTSLTIQCQVDSQVTMMFWYRQQPGQSLTLIATANQGSEATYESGFVIDKFPISRPNLTFSTLTVSNMSPEDSSIYLCSVETGGLQPQHFGDGTRLSIL.

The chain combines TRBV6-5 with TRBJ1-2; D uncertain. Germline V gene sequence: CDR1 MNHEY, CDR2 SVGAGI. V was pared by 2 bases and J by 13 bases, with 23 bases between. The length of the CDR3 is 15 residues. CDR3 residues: CASSYRGSRDRLSTF. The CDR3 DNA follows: TGTGCCAGCAGTTACAGAGGCAGTCGTGACCGCCTGTCCACCTTC.

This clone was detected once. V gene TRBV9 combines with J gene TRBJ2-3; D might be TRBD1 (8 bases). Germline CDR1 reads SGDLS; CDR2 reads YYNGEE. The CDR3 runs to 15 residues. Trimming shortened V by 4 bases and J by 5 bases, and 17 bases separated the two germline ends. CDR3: CASSLTGGAKDTQYF. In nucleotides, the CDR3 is TGTGCCAGCAGCTTAACAGGGGGGGCGAAAGATACGCAGTATTTT.

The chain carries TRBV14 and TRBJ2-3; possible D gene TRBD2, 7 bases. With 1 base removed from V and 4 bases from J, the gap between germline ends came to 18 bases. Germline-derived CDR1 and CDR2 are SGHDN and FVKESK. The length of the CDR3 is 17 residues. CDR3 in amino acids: CASSQGFPGGLADTQYF. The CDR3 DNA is TGTGCCAGCAGCCAAGGCTTTCCGGGGGGCCTTGCAGATACGCAGTATTTT. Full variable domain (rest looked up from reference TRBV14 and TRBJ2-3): EAGVTQFPSHSVIEKGQTVTLRCDPISGHDNLYWYRRVMGKEIKFLLHFVKESKQDESGMPNNRFLAERTGGTYSTLKVQPAELEDSGVYFCASSQGFPGGLADTQYFGPGTRLTVL.

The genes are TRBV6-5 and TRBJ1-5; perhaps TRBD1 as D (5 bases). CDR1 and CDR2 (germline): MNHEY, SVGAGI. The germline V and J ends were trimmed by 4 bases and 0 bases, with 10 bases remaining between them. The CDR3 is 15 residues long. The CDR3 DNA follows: TGTGCCAGCAGTTTCCGGGACGGTAGCAATCAGCCCCAGCATTTT. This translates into CASSFRDGSNQPQHF.